This TCR beta chain appears in the sequencing data of a study of CD8+ T cells in alopecia areata. Whole-study context: Oral tofacitinib (5 to 10 mg twice daily) was administered to treated patients. The tofacitinib course ran for 6 to 18 months and was followed by 6 months off drug.

It was from alopecia areata patients that lesional scalp punch biopsies and peripheral blood were collected. Sequencing relied on a cDNA template that was reverse transcribed from extracted RNA. Sequencing was performed with immunoSEQ multiplex PCR; in TCRdb, only in-frame clones are kept and a portion is missing. The table has more than 200,000 clones, 67% seen once. Germline assignment: CDR1 SQVTM and CDR2 ANQGSEA. Trimming removed 8 bases from V and 3 bases from J, with 10 bases in between. The CDR3 runs to 12 residues. Whole-study results and caveats: Lesional tissue from the scalp (especially in alopecia totalis/universalis) showed higher clonality than normal scalp.

Regarding this clone: Antigen specificity is unknown.

This chain uses TRBV29-1 with TRBJ2-2, with D unresolved. Sequencing used CD4+ T cells sorted from blood, obtained at week 0. The receptor was isolated from a human donor with alopecia areata. In DNA, the CDR3 is TGCAGCTCCTCGTTATACACCGGGGAGCTGTTTTTT. Protein sequence: CSSSLYTGELFF.